This TCR beta chain was identified in a study of T cell responses to AZD1222 COVID-19 vaccine. Some clones are missing from TCRdb's copy, which holds only in-frame ones; the method was immunoSEQ multiplex PCR. The sample includes about 29,000 clones, over 90% of them seen just once. Findings and caveats of the study: Vaccination with two AZD1222 doses was followed by a rise in Spike-specific TCR breadth and depth. Unmutated regions of variants are reportedly targeted by nearly half of spike-specific TCRs.

As for this clone: Antigen specificity is unknown.

The input for sequencing was peripheral blood, taken on day 0 of AZD1222 vaccination. The source of this sequence is an adult in good health.

The CDR3 bases are TGTGCCAGCAGCCGGGGACTAGCGGGAGGGCCTCAAGAGACCCAGTACTTC. The encoded protein is CASSRGLAGGPQETQYF. The rearrangement joins TRBV3-1 (or the pseudogene TRBV3-2) to TRBJ2-5, with 16 bases that match TRBD2. CDR1 and CDR2 (germline): LGHDT, YNNKEL (reference sequence). The CDR3 consists of 17 residues. V gave up 4 bases and J gave up 2 bases; unmatched junction bases: 4.